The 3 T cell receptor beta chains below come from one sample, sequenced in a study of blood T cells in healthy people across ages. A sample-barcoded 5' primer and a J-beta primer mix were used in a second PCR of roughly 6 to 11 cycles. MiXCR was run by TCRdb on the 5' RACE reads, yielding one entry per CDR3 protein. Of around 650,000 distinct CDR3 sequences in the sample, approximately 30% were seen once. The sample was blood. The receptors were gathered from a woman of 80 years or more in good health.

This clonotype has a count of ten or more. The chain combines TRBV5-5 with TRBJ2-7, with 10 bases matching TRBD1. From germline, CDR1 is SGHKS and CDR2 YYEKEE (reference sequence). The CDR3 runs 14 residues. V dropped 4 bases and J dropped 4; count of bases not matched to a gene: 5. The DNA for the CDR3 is TGTGCCAGCAGCACGACAGGGGGCGGTTACGAGCAGTACTTC. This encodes CASSTTGGGYEQYF.

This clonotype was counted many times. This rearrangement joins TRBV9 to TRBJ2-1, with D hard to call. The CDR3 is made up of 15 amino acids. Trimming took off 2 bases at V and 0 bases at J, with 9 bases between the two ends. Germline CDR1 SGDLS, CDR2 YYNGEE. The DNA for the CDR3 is TGTGCCAGCAGCGTTGGCGTGAGCTCCTACAATGAGCAGTTCTTC. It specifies CASSVGVSSYNEQFF.

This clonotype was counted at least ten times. CDR3 DNA: TGCGCCAGCCGACAAGCTATTCCCTACGAGCAGTACTTC. As protein: CASRQAIPYEQYF. The chain combines TRBV5-1 with TRBJ2-7; no reliable D call. This CDR3 spans 13 amino acids. The germline CDR1 and CDR2 sequences are SGHRS and YFSETQ. With 7 bases removed from V and 2 bases from J, the gap between germline ends came to 13 bases.